This TCR beta chain derives from a study of cytomegalovirus exposure and HLA in healthy donors. For the study at large: The same platform used for the 500 to 850 first-cohort repertoires was also used for the 95 to 150 validation repertoires, as a later analysis reported. Notes on the study in general: A few CMV-associated chains were confirmed in vitro to be specific for CMV antigens. The authors enumerated 180 or so TCR beta chains as linked to cytomegalovirus. Per published reports, the classifier diagnosed cytomegalovirus status with high specificity and sensitivity.

The CDR3 extends over 16 amino acids. The V end was cut by 3 bases, the J end by 4 bases, with 16 bases between. Per the germline V gene, CDR1 is MDHEN and CDR2 is SYDVKM. For this clone: Its antigen remains unidentified.

Produced via immunoSEQ multiplex PCR; TCRdb's table is partial and in-frame only. The table includes under 250,000 clones, around nine tenths detected once. The TCR originated in a woman aged 18-29 years in good health and CMV-seronegative. The V call is TRBV28, the J call TRBJ2-1; D might be TRBD1 (6 bases). Source material: PBMCs. The chain's CDR3 is CASSFQPGQGYNEQFF. The CDR3 DNA is TGTGCCAGCAGTTTTCAACCCGGTCAGGGGTACAATGAGCAGTTCTTC.